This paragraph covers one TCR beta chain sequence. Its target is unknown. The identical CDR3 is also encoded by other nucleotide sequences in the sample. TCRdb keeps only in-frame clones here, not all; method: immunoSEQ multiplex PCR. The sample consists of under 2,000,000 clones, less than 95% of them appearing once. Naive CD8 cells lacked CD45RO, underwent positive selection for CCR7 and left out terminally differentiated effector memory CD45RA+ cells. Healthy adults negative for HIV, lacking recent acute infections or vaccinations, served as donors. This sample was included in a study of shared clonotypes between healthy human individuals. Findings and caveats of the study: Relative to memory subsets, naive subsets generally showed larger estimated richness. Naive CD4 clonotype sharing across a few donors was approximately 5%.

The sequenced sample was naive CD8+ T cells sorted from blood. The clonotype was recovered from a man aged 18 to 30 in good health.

CDR3 loop: CASSLGGNTGELFF. In nucleotides, the CDR3 is TGTGCCAGCAGCTTAGGGGGTAACACCGGGGAGCTGTTTTTT. This chain uses TRBV7-9 with TRBJ2-2; D not certain. CDR1 SEHNR and CDR2 FQNEAQ come from the germline V gene (reference sequence). Between the trimmed V and J ends, which lost 1 base and 2 bases, there was a span of 5 bases. The CDR3 has 14 residues.